What follows are 29 T cell receptor beta chains derived from one specimen sequenced in a study of CD4 T cells in relation to SARS-CoV-2 and coronaviruses. Which antigens these TCRs recognize remains unknown. Clones were sequenced by immunoSEQ multiplex PCR, and TCRdb holds only the in-frame ones, with some missing. The data show about 35,000 clones, roughly 82% seen once. Material for sequencing was memory CD4+ T cells from PBMCs, cultured in vitro. These receptors originate from an adult with COVID-19.

This clone has only a few counts. V gene TRBV5-6 combines with J gene TRBJ1-3; 10 nucleotides line up with TRBD1. Germline CDR1 reads SGHDT; CDR2 reads YYEEEE. V gave up 1 base and J gave up 1 base; unmatched junction bases: 8. The CDR3 is 18 amino acids. CDR3 sequence (DNA): TGTGCCAGCAGCTTGTATTTTGGGACAGGGGCGTCTGGAAACACCATATATTTT. It specifies CASSLYFGTGASGNTIYF.

The CDR3 DNA reads TGTGCCAGCAGTAGTGGGGACGGTCAAGAGACCCAGTACTTC. Protein product: CASSSGDGQETQYF. The chain joins TRBV27 to TRBJ2-5, with D perhaps given as TRBD1 or TRBD2 (5 bases each). Germline V gives CDR1 MNHEY, CDR2 SMNVEV (reference sequence). The CDR3 contains 14 residues. V was trimmed by 5 bases and J by 2 bases, leaving 12 bases between them.

The chain couples TRBV15 to TRBJ2-7, with D perhaps matching TRBD2 (7 bases). V lost 0 bases and J 2 bases, leaving 11 bases between the germline ends. This CDR3 spans 15 amino acids. Germline CDR1 reads LNHNV; CDR2 reads YYDKDF (reference sequence). The DNA for the CDR3 is TGTGCCACCAGCAGAGAAAAAGGGGGGGCCTACGAGCAGTACTTC. The encoded protein is CATSREKGGAYEQYF.

J is TRBJ2-3 and V is TRBV6-2 or TRBV6-3; tentatively, D is TRBD2 (5 bases). The V and J ends lost 0 bases and 5 bases respectively, with 12 bases between them. The CDR3 loop spans 15 amino acids. Germline V lookup: CDR1 MNHEY, CDR2 SVGEGT. The CDR3 region is CASSYSISGIDTQYF. The CDR3 nucleotides read TGTGCCAGCAGTTACTCGATTTCCGGGATAGATACGCAGTATTTT.

The V call is TRBV15, the J call TRBJ2-1; 11 bases are a match to TRBD2. Germline-derived CDR1 and CDR2 are LNHNV and YYDKDF (reference sequence). Losses at the gene ends were 3 bases for V and 6 bases for J; bases not matched to a gene: 7. The length of the CDR3 is 16 residues. CDR3 sequence: CATSRQTSGEGNEQFF. The CDR3 DNA reads TGTGCCACCAGCAGGCAGACTAGCGGGGAGGGCAATGAGCAGTTCTTC.

The V call is TRBV6-5, the J call TRBJ1-3; D is undetermined. The V gene's germline CDR1 is MNHEY and CDR2 SVGAGI. The CDR3 spans 16 residues. V was trimmed by 2 bases and J by 3 bases, leaving 14 bases between them. CDR3 sequence: CASSYGWDLGGNTIYF. The CDR3 region has the DNA TGTGCCAGCAGTTACGGCTGGGATCTGGGTGGAAACACCATATATTTT.

This clone was observed a few times. The V and J genes are TRBV9 and TRBJ2-2, with D unresolved. Trimming removed 3 bases from V and 4 bases from J, with 10 bases in between. The V gene's germline CDR1 is SGDLS and CDR2 YYNGEE. There are 14 residues in the CDR3. CDR3 residues: CASSADLGTGELFF. In nucleotides, the CDR3 is TGTGCCAGCAGCGCGGATTTGGGCACCGGGGAGCTGTTTTTT.

The rearrangement links TRBV18 to TRBJ2-7, with 8 bases that match TRBD2. The CDR3 is 16 amino acids. The germline gives CDR1 KGHSH, CDR2 LQKENI. Trimming at V came to 3 bases and at J to 4 bases, leaving 11 bases not matched to a gene. The CDR3 DNA reads TGTGCCAGCTCACCCAGCCGGGGACTAGGAGGATACGAGCAGTACTTC. This sequence encodes CASSPSRGLGGYEQYF.

The genes are TRBV21-1 and TRBJ2-7; TRBD2, as called in the table, went unchecked against the DNA. TRBV21-1 is tagged as a pseudogene. The CDR3 consists of 21 residues. This CDR3 is CASSKGIRTSFSYDLDYEQYF. The CDR3 DNA reads as TGTGCCAGCAGCAAGGGTATTCGGACTAGCTTTAGCTACGACTTAGACTACGAGCAGTACTTC.

The chain couples TRBV28 to TRBJ1-5, with D unresolved. Trimming removed 4 bases from V and 6 bases from J, with 16 bases in between. Germline V gene lookup returns CDR1 MDHEN and CDR2 SYDVKM. This CDR3 has 15 amino acids. The CDR3 DNA reads as TGTGCCAGCAGTTACGCACGTGCTGGGAGTCAGCCCCAGCATTTT. Its translation is CASSYARAGSQPQHF. The complete variable domain, with remaining parts taken from reference TRBV28 and TRBJ1-5, reads DVKVTQSSRYLVKRTGEKVFLECVQDMDHENMFWYRQDPGLGLRLIYFSYDVKMKEKGDIPEGYSVSREKKERFSLILESASTNQTSMYLCASSYARAGSQPQHFGDGTRLSIL.

This clone has only one observation. J is TRBJ1-5 and V is TRBV28; possibly TRBD1 for D (6 bases). V was cut by 5 bases and J by 2 bases, with 16 bases left in between. Germline CDR1 MDHEN, CDR2 SYDVKM. This CDR3 spans 16 amino acids. CDR3 sequence (DNA): TGTGCCAGCAGTAACAGGGCCGCCCCCGGCAATCAGCCCCAGCATTTT. Its protein product is CASSNRAAPGNQPQHF. Together with reference TRBV28 and TRBJ1-5, the CDR3 gives the full variable domain: DVKVTQSSRYLVKRTGEKVFLECVQDMDHENMFWYRQDPGLGLRLIYFSYDVKMKEKGDIPEGYSVSREKKERFSLILESASTNQTSMYLCASSNRAAPGNQPQHFGDGTRLSIL.

The chain employs TRBV3-1 (or the pseudogene TRBV3-2) and TRBJ2-7; D is unresolved. Germline CDR1 is LGHDT and CDR2 is YNNKEL (reference sequence). The CDR3 sequence is 14 residues long. Deletions cut 3 bases from V and 3 bases from J, with 12 bases between. This chain's CDR3 is CASSQSGSGYEQYF. CDR3 bases: TGTGCCAGCAGCCAGTCAGGCTCAGGCTACGAGCAGTACTTC.

This clone has more than one count but fewer than ten. This chain connects TRBV28 to TRBJ2-7; D uncertain. V was clipped by 2 bases and J by 5 bases, with 7 bases between them. This CDR3 contains 12 residues. Germline V gene sequence: CDR1 MDHEN, CDR2 SYDVKM. CDR3 sequence (DNA): TGTGCCAGCAGTTTAAACACCCACGAGCAGTACTTC. Its translation is CASSLNTHEQYF.

For the CDR3, the DNA is TGTGCCAGCATTTCGGGGGTCGGTAATTCACCCCTCCACTTT. Translated: CASISGVGNSPLHF. The V gene is TRBV2, the J gene TRBJ1-6, with D possibly being TRBD1 (5 bases). V shed 7 bases and J shed 6 bases, with 13 bases lying between them. The CDR3 spans 14 residues. Germline V gene lookup returns CDR1 SNHLY and CDR2 FYNNEI. Variable domain in full (rest from reference TRBV2 and TRBJ1-6): EPEVTQTPSHQVTQMGQEVILRCVPISNHLYFYWYRQILGQKVEFLVSFYNNEISEKSEIFDDQFSVERPDGSNFTLKIRSTKLEDSAMYFCASISGVGNSPLHFGNGTRLTVT.

The CDR3 bases are TGTGCCAGTGAGGACAGGGGCTCCTACGAGCAGTACTTC. Translated, it gives CASEDRGSYEQYF. V usage is TRBV6-5 and J usage is TRBJ2-7, with TRBD1 matching over 9 bases. V shed 9 bases, J shed 0 bases, and the junction held 3 bases outside the gene matches. In germline, CDR1 is MNHEY, CDR2 SVGAGI. This CDR3 has 13 residues.

The V gene is TRBV5-1, the J gene TRBJ2-1; 8 bases match TRBD1. Per germline, CDR1 SGHRS and CDR2 YFSETQ. V lost 1 base to trimming and J lost 3 bases; unmatched junction nucleotides: 3. The CDR3 totals 15 residues. The CDR3 DNA reads as TGCGCCAGCAGCTTGTCCGGGACAGGCTACAATGAGCAGTTCTTC. As protein: CASSLSGTGYNEQFF. The full variable domain, its missing parts supplied by reference TRBV5-1 and TRBJ2-1, is KAGVTQTPRYLIKTRGQQVTLSCSPISGHRSVSWYQQTPGQGLQFLFEYFSETQRNKGNFPGRFSGRQFSNSRSEMNVSTLELGDSALYLCASSLSGTGYNEQFFGPGTRLTVL.

This clone was observed a handful of times. This rearrangement joins TRBV7-2 to TRBJ2-7, with a possible D match to TRBD2 (6 bases). Trimming shortened V by 5 bases and J by 6 bases, and 17 bases separated the two germline ends. CDR3 length equals 14 residues. Germline-derived CDR1 and CDR2 are SGHTA and FQGNSA. The CDR3 is CASSPGLRDREQYF. The CDR3 coding sequence is TGTGCCAGCAGCCCGGGACTGAGGGACCGCGAGCAGTACTTC.

J is TRBJ2-7 and V is TRBV3-1 (or the pseudogene TRBV3-2); 7 positions match TRBD1. Germline assignment: CDR1 LGHDT and CDR2 YNNKEL (reference sequence). This CDR3 contains 13 residues. V shed 4 bases and J 9 bases; nucleotides not matched to a gene: 9. The CDR3 nucleotides read TGTGCCAGCAGCCTAAGACAGGGAATGGGGCAGTACTTC. It codes for CASSLRQGMGQYF.

The chain carries TRBV7-9 and TRBJ2-5; no definite D call. Trimming left V 1 base short and J 0 bases short, with 12 bases between. CDR3 length: 16 amino acids. Germline V gene data show CDR1 as SEHNR and CDR2 as FQNEAQ (reference sequence). For the CDR3, the DNA is TGTGCCAGCAGCTTAGACTGGTCTGGACACCAAGAGACCCAGTACTTC. Amino acid sequence: CASSLDWSGHQETQYF.

The DNA of the CDR3 is TGTGCCAGCAGCCAAGATAGACAGGTCGGAGAGACCCAGTACTTC. Translation: CASSQDRQVGETQYF. This chain connects TRBV3-1 (or the pseudogene TRBV3-2) to TRBJ2-5, with D perhaps TRBD1 (6 bases). Between the trimmed V and J ends, which lost 0 bases and 4 bases, there was a span of 12 bases. CDR1 is LGHDT, CDR2 YNNKEL, per germline (reference sequence). The CDR3 spans 15 residues.

The chain is built from TRBV30 and TRBJ1-4; 7 bases line up with TRBD1. CDR1 is GTSNPN and CDR2 is SVGIG in the germline V gene (reference sequence). The length of the CDR3 is 14 residues. The V gene end was trimmed by 0 bases and the J gene end by 8 bases; junction bases not matched to a gene: 6. CDR3 amino acids: CAWSVDRVGEKLFF. The CDR3 nucleotides are TGTGCCTGGAGTGTTGACAGGGTGGGAGAAAAACTGTTTTTT.

This rearrangement joins TRBV5-1 to TRBJ2-5, with 12 bases lining up with TRBD2. Per the germline V gene, CDR1 is SGHRS and CDR2 is YFSETQ. This CDR3 is built from 15 residues. V shed 4 bases, J shed 5 bases, and the junction held 6 bases outside the gene matches. This CDR3 is CASSLAGGPRETQYF. The CDR3 bases are TGCGCCAGCAGCCTAGCGGGAGGGCCGCGGGAGACCCAGTACTTC.

V is TRBV28 and J is TRBJ1-5; TRBD1 agrees at 8 bases. CDR1 and CDR2 (germline): MDHEN, SYDVKM. V was pared by 5 bases and J by 2 bases, with 8 bases of the junction left unmatched. This CDR3 has 16 amino acids. The CDR3 DNA reads as TGTGCCAGCAGTCAGACCAGGGGGCTTGGCAATCAGCCCCAGCATTTT. Protein product: CASSQTRGLGNQPQHF.

V gene TRBV28 combines with J gene TRBJ2-7; 7 bases line up with TRBD2. The J segment lost 4 bases and the V segment lost 3 bases, leaving 6 bases of the junction unmatched. The CDR3 runs to 14 residues. CDR1 and CDR2 (germline): MDHEN, SYDVKM. The DNA for the CDR3 is TGTGCCAGCAGTTTCGGCGGGAGTATTTACGAGCAGTACTTC. Protein: CASSFGGSIYEQYF.

The chain joins TRBV4-2 to TRBJ2-7; either TRBD1 or TRBD2 may supply D (5 bases each). This CDR3 has 17 amino acids. Germline V gives CDR1 LGHNA, CDR2 YNFKEQ. V lost 0 bases, J lost 4 bases, and 19 bases lay in between. In DNA, the CDR3 is TGTGCCAGCAGCCAAGAACTCCGGGGCTCTTGGGGATACGAGCAGTACTTC. It codes for CASSQELRGSWGYEQYF.

The chain links TRBV7-3 to TRBJ2-2, with D possibly TRBD2 on 5 matching bases. V lost 0 bases to trimming and J lost 5 bases, with 7 bases between them. In germline, CDR1 is SGHTA, CDR2 FQGTGA. The CDR3 runs 14 residues. CDR3 residues: CASSLTTGTGELFF. DNA for the CDR3: TGTGCCAGCAGCTTAACTACGGGAACCGGGGAGCTGTTTTTT.

This chain connects TRBV28 to TRBJ2-7; D not certain. CDR3 length: 16 amino acids. The V end was cut by 3 bases, the J end by 3 bases, with 18 bases between. From germline, CDR1 is MDHEN and CDR2 SYDVKM. CDR3 sequence (DNA): TGTGCCAGCAGTTTTCTCCGCCTTAGGCGTCTCTACGAGCAGTACTTC. Its protein is CASSFLRLRRLYEQYF.

The chain employs TRBV4-1 and TRBJ1-4, with D perhaps matching TRBD1 (5 bases). Trimming cost V 2 bases and J 5 bases, with 12 bases left between them. From germline, CDR1 is MGHRA and CDR2 YSYEKL. The CDR3 sequence is 15 residues long. This CDR3 is CASSQLRQSNEKLFF. As DNA, the CDR3 is TGCGCCAGCAGCCAATTGCGACAGAGCAATGAAAAACTGTTTTTT.

V usage is TRBV5-4 and J usage is TRBJ2-7; 7 bases line up with TRBD1. Germline V gives CDR1 SGHNT, CDR2 YYREEE (reference sequence). This CDR3 spans 15 amino acids. V lost 4 bases to trimming and J lost 0 bases; unmatched junction nucleotides: 7. CDR3 in amino acids: CASSVTGISSYEQYF. CDR3 nucleotide sequence: TGTGCCAGCAGCGTGACAGGGATAAGCTCCTACGAGCAGTACTTC.